What follows is one T cell receptor (beta chain) and its context. This record belongs to a study of technical replicates of blood from several donors. V was clipped by 2 bases and J by 1 base; unmatched bases: 5. Germline CDR1 and CDR2: SGHRS and YFSETQ. This CDR3 region has 15 residues. Only in-frame clones appear in the TCRdb table, and some are missing; sequencing was by immunoSEQ multiplex PCR. The sample carries 80,000 to 90,000 clones, over 90% recorded once. Material for sequencing was T cells isolated from PBMCs. The chain has TRBV5-1 and TRBJ1-1, with 7 bases lining up with TRBD1. This sequence originates from a human donor in good health. The CDR3 spells CASSFLGQQNTEAFF. The CDR3 DNA reads TGCGCCAGCAGCTTCCTGGGACAGCAGAACACTGAAGCTTTCTTT. The full variable domain, completed using reference TRBV5-1 and TRBJ1-1, is KAGVTQTPRYLIKTRGQQVTLSCSPISGHRSVSWYQQTPGQGLQFLFEYFSETQRNKGNFPGRFSGRQFSNSRSEMNVSTLELGDSALYLCASSFLGQQNTEAFFGQGTRLTVV.